This T cell receptor beta chain emerged from a study of radiotherapy plus CTLA-4 blockade in lung cancer. Whole-study context: Objective responses emerged in 15% to 20% of patients, and around 29% attained disease control.

CDR1 and CDR2 (germline): LNHDA, SQIVND (reference sequence). Trimming shortened V by 7 bases and J by 5 bases, and 11 bases separated the two germline ends. This CDR3 comprises 13 residues. Comments on this clone: What it binds is not known.

Study conclusions and caveats: In blood, after radiotherapy plus ipilimumab, tumor-derived TCR clones expanded. The best predictor of response was reported to be early blood T cell clone dynamics, with interferon-beta.

Chemo-refractory metastatic non-small-cell lung cancer patients received focal radiation with ipilimumab CTLA-4 blockade. Clones were sequenced by immunoSEQ multiplex PCR, and TCRdb holds only the in-frame ones, with some missing. There are about 98,000 clones in the sample; about 81% occur only once, and around 3.5% lies in the top ten. This receptor was obtained from a human donor with non-small cell lung cancer who had a partial response to radiotherapy plus ipilimumab. The chain couples TRBV19 to TRBJ1-4; no firm D call. The sequencing here drew on peripheral blood, taken from a patient treated with radiotherapy plus ipilimumab. CDR3 residues: CASIGQINEKLFF. DNA for the CDR3: TGTGCCAGTATTGGGCAGATCAATGAAAAACTGTTTTTT. The full variable domain, rest sourced from reference TRBV19 and TRBJ1-4, is DGGITQSPKYLFRKEGQNVTLSCEQNLNHDAMYWYRQDPGQGLRLIYYSQIVNDFQKGDIAEGYSVSREKKESFPLTVTSAQKNPTAFYLCASIGQINEKLFFGSGTQLSVL.